This T cell receptor beta chain originates from a study of CD8 T cells in Susac syndrome. The CDR3 covers 12 residues. Germline CDR1 and CDR2: SQVTM and ANQGSEA. After extraction with the RNeasy kit, about 0.5 to 1 ug of the RNA was reverse transcribed using random hexamers. TCRdb itself ran the immunoSEQ multiplex PCR reads through MiXCR, one entry per CDR3 protein. This sample has about 200,000 distinct CDR3 sequences, with around 93% found just once. Sequencing was carried out using CD4+ T cells from PBMCs. This clonotype originated in a human donor with multiple sclerosis. The J gene is TRBJ2-3, the V gene TRBV29-1; no clear D gene. The CDR3 is CSDRLGTDTQYF. The CDR3 DNA reads as TGCAGTGACCGACTGGGCACAGATACGCAGTATTTT.